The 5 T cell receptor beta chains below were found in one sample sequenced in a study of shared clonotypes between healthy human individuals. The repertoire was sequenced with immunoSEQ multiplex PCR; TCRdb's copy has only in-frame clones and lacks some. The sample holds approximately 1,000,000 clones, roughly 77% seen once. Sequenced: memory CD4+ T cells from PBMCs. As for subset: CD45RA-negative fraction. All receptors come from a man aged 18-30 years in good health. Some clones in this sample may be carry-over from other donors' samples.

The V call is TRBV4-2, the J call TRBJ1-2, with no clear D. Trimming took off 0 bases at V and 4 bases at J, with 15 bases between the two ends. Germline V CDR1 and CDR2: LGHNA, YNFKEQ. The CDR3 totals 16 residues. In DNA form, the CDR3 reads TGTGCCAGCAGCCAAGAAATTAGACGGTTGGCCTATGGCTACACCTTC. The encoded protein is CASSQEIRRLAYGYTF.

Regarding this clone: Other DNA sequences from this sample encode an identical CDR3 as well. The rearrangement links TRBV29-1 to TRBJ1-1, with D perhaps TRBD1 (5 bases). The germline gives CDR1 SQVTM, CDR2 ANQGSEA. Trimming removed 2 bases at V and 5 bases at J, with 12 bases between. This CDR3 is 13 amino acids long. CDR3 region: CSVERGGGTEAFF. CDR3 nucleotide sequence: TGCAGCGTTGAACGGGGCGGAGGGACTGAAGCTTTCTTT. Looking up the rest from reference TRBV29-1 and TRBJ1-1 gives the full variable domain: SAVISQKPSRDICQRGTSLTIQCQVDSQVTMMFWYRQQPGQSLTLIATANQGSEATYESGFVIDKFPISRPNLTFSTLTVSNMSPEDSSIYLCSVERGGGTEAFFGQGTRLTVV.

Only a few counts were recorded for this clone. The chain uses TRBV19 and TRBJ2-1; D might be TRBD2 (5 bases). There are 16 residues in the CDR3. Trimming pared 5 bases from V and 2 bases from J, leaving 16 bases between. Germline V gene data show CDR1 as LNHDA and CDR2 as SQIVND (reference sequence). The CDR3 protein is CASSSPGLVTYNEQFF. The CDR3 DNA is TGTGCCAGTAGTTCCCCCGGACTCGTAACCTACAATGAGCAGTTCTTC.

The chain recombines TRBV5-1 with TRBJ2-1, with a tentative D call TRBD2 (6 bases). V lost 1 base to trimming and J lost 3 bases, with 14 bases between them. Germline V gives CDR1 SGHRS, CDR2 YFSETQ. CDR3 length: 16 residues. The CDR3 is CASSLRPGVGYNEQFF. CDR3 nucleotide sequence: TGCGCCAGCAGCTTGAGGCCGGGAGTCGGCTACAATGAGCAGTTCTTC.

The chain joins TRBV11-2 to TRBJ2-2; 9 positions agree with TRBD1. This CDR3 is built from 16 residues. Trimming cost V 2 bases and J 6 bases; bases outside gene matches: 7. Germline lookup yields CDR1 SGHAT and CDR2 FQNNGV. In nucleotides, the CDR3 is TGTGCCAGCAGCTTAACCCGACAGGGGGGTGCCGGGGAGCTGTTTTTT. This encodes CASSLTRQGGAGELFF. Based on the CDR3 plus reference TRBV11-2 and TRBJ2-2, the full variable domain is EAGVAQSPRYKIIEKRQSVAFWCNPISGHATLYWYQQILGQGPKLLIQFQNNGVVDDSQLPKDRFSAERLKGVDSTLKIQPAKLEDSAVYLCASSLTRQGGAGELFFGEGSRLTVL.